The T cell receptor (beta chain) under discussion was sequenced for a study of CD8 T cells in Susac syndrome. The study sequenced TCR beta in blood CD8+ and CD4+ T cells. The multiple sclerosis controls comprised treatment-naive patients whose relapsing-remitting disease was stable or active. Germline CDR1 reads SGDLS; CDR2 reads YYNGEE. The trim removed 0 bases at V and 5 bases at J, leaving 2 bases unmatched. The CDR3 extends over 14 amino acids. cDNA came from about 0.5 to 1 ug RNA primed by random hexamers. Amplification of the TCR beta CDR3 was carried out by immunoSEQ multiplex PCR, which spanned a total of 54 Vbeta and 13 Jbeta segments. One entry per CDR3 protein, called by TCRdb with MiXCR from the immunoSEQ multiplex PCR reads. The sample lists around 220,000 distinct CDR3 sequences, 90% to 95% occurring once. This clonotype was observed a single time. Its antigen is not known. Study-level findings and limits: The study admitted that it had a relatively small number of individuals in its TCR sequencing and HLA analysis.

The clonotype originates from a human donor with multiple sclerosis. Material for sequencing was CD8+ T cells from PBMCs. V usage is TRBV9 and J usage is TRBJ1-5, with 7 bases identical to TRBD1. CDR3 DNA sequence: TGTGCCAGCAGCGTAGGGGACAGACATCAGCCCCAGCATTTT. Protein product: CASSVGDRHQPQHF. The entire variable domain, with the rest obtained from reference TRBV9 and TRBJ1-5, is as follows: DSGVTQTPKHLITATGQRVTLRCSPRSGDLSVYWYQQSLDQGLQFLIQYYNGEERAKGNILERFSAQQFPDLHSELNLSSLELGDSALYFCASSVGDRHQPQHFGDGTRLSIL.